This TCR beta chain was sequenced in a study of cytomegalovirus exposure and HLA in healthy donors. Study overall: Earlier sequencing of 150 million to 200 million T cells yielded 100 million to 140 million unique TCR beta sequences. Whole-study findings and limits: Presence/absence comparisons presumed near-even sequencing depth among donors.

Concerning this clone: Antigen specificity is unknown.

Primers included in the PCR were 60 Vbeta and 13 Jbeta primers. The data were produced by immunoSEQ multiplex PCR, yet TCRdb's version contains in-frame clones alone and is incomplete. Among around 170,000 clones listed, around three quarters were seen once. With V trimmed by 0 bases and J by 2 bases, 2 bases remained unmatched. CDR1 is SGHTS and CDR2 is YDEGEE in the germline V gene. The CDR3 totals 15 residues. Material for sequencing was PBMCs. The sequence derives from a woman in her twenties or thirties in good health and CMV-seronegative. The chain joins TRBV5-8 to TRBJ1-3; 7 nucleotides align to TRBD1. The CDR3 loop is CASSLGRGPGNTIYF. The CDR3 region has the DNA TGTGCCAGCAGCTTGGGGAGGGGGCCTGGAAACACCATATATTTT.